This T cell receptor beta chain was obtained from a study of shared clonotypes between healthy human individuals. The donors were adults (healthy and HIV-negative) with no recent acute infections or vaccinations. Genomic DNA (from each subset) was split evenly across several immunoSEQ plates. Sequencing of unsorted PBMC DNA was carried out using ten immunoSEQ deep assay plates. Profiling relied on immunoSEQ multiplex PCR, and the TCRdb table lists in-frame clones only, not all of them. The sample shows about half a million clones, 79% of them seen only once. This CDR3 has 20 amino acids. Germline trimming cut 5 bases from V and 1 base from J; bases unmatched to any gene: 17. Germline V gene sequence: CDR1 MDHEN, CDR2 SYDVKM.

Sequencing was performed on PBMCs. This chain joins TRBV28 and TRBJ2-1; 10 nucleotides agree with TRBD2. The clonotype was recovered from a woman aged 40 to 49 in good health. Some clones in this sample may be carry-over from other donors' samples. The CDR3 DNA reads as TGTGCCAGCAGTACGCGGTCCGGGACTAGCGCGCCAAAATCCTACAATGAGCAGTTCTTC. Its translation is CASSTRSGTSAPKSYNEQFF.